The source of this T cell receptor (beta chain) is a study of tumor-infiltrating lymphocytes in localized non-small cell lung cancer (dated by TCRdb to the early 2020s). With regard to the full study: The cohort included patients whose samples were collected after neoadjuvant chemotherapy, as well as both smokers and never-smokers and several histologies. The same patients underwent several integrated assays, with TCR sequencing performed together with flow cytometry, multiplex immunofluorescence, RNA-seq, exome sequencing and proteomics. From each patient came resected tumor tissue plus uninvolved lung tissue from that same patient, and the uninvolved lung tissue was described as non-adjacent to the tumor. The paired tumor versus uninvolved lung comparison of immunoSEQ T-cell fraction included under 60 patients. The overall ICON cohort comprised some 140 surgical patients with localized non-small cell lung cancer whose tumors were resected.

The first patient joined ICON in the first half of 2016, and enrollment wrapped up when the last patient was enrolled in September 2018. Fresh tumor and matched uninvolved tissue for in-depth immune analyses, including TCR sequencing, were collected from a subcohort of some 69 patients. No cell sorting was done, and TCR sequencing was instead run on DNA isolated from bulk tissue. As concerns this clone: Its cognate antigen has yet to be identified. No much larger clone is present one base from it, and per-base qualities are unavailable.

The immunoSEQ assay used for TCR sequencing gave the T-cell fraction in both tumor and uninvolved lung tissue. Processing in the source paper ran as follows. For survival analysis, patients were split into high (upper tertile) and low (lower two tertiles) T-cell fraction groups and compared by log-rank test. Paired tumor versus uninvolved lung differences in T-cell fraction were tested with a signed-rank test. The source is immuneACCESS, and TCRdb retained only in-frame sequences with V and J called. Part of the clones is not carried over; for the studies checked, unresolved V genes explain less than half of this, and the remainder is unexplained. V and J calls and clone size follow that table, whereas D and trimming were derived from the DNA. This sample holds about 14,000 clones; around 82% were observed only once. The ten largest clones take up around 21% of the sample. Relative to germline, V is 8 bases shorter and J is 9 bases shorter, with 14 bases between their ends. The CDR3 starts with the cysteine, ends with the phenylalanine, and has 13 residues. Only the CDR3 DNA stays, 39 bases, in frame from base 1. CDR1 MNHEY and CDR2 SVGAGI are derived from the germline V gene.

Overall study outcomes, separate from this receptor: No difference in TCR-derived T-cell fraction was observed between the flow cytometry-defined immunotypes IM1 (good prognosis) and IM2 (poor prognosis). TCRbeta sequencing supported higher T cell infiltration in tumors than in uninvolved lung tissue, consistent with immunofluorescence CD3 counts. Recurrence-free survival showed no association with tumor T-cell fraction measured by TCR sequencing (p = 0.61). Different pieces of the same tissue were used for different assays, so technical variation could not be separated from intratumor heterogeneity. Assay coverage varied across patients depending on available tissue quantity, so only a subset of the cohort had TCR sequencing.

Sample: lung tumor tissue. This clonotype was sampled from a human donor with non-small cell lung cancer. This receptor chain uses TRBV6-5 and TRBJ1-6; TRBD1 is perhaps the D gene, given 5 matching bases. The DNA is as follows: TGTGCCAGCCGCCGGGACGGTTTTTCACCCCTCCACTTT. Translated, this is CASRRDGFSPLHF.